Below, 18 T cell receptor beta chains from the same sample are listed, as sequenced in a study of blood T cell repertoires in COVID-19. Sequencing was performed with immunoSEQ multiplex PCR; in TCRdb, only in-frame clones are kept and a portion is missing. The data contain about 130,000 clones, 75% to 90% of them singletons. Sequenced input: PBMCs or T cells enriched from blood (not recorded which). These receptors were collected from a woman aged 45-65 years who had recovered from COVID-19.

The rearrangement joins TRBV6-1 to TRBJ1-4, with D uncertain. Trimming removed 2 bases at V and 8 bases at J, with 6 bases between. Germline CDR1 reads MNHNS; CDR2 reads SASEGT. The CDR3 length is 12 residues. CDR3 DNA: TGTGCCAGCAGTGAAACAACCGAAAAACTGTTTTTT. Translated: CASSETTEKLFF.

The CDR3, as DNA: TGCGCCAGCAGCTCCATACCGACAGGGGGGGGGTATAATTCACCCCTCCACTTT. This sequence encodes CASSSIPTGGGYNSPLHF. The rearrangement joins TRBV5-1 to TRBJ1-6; 9 bases map to TRBD1. V was pared by 3 bases and J by 4 bases, with 11 bases of the junction left unmatched. This CDR3 has 18 residues. CDR1 is SGHRS, CDR2 YFSETQ, per germline.

The chain uses TRBV4-3 and TRBJ1-4; 10 bases match TRBD1. The CDR3 contains 13 residues. CDR1 and CDR2 (germline): LGHNA, YSLEER. J gave up 10 bases and V 4 bases, and 3 bases lay outside the gene matches. The CDR3 is CASSLDRGGKLFF. The CDR3 DNA reads as TGCGCCAGCAGCCTGGACAGGGGGGGAAAACTGTTTTTT.

V and J are TRBV19 and TRBJ2-5; 7 bases match TRBD1. CDR3 length: 14 residues. Unmatched junction bases numbered 4, after V lost 4 bases and J lost 2 bases. The germline gives CDR1 LNHDA, CDR2 SQIVND (reference sequence). The CDR3 sequence is CASSTGTAQETQYF. CDR3 bases: TGTGCCAGTAGTACAGGGACAGCGCAAGAGACCCAGTACTTC.

This chain connects TRBV6-5 to TRBJ1-4; 9 positions match TRBD1. CDR3 length: 14 residues. V trimming: 5 bases; J trimming: 10 bases; junction bases outside the gene matches: 8. Looked up from germline, CDR1 is MNHEY and CDR2 is SVGAGI. CDR3 sequence (DNA): TGTGCCAGCAGTCCTCTCGACAGGGGGAGAAAACTGTTTTTT. Translated: CASSPLDRGRKLFF.

This sequence joins TRBV7-9 and TRBJ1-2, with a possible D match to TRBD1 (5 bases). The germline V gene has CDR1 SEHNR and CDR2 FQNEAQ (reference sequence). The length of the CDR3 is 14 residues. Trimming stripped 3 bases from V and 1 base from J, with 9 bases between. The CDR3 spells CASSFGGGNYGYTF. The CDR3, as DNA: TGTGCCAGCAGCTTTGGCGGGGGTAACTATGGCTACACCTTC.

V usage is TRBV19 and J usage is TRBJ2-2; the D gene is possibly TRBD1 (6 bases). Germline values: CDR1 LNHDA, CDR2 SQIVND (reference sequence). The length of the CDR3 is 14 residues. Deletions cut 3 bases from V and 5 bases from J, with 10 bases between. The DNA for the CDR3 is TGTGCCAGTAGTATGGTTCAGGGGACCGGGGAGCTGTTTTTT. Its protein is CASSMVQGTGELFF.

V and J are TRBV18 and TRBJ2-1; D not resolved. Germline V CDR1 and CDR2: KGHSH, LQKENI. This CDR3 is 13 amino acids long. V lost 0 bases, J lost 3 bases, and 3 bases lay in between. CDR3 nucleotide sequence: TGTGCCAGCTCACCACCCAGCTACAATGAGCAGTTCTTC. It yields the protein CASSPPSYNEQFF.

This rearrangement joins TRBV4-2 to TRBJ2-3, with 8 bases matching TRBD1. CDR3 length: 17 amino acids. CDR1 is LGHNA, CDR2 YNFKEQ, per germline. With V trimmed by 3 bases and J by 0 bases, 8 bases remained unmatched. Written as DNA, the CDR3 is TGTGCCAGCAGCCAGGGGGACAGGACTACTAGCACAGATACGCAGTATTTT. This gives the protein CASSQGDRTTSTDTQYF.

CDR3 protein: CAIAPETGGSGANVLTF. In nucleotides, the CDR3 is TGTGCCATCGCGCCCGAAACAGGGGGCTCTGGGGCCAACGTCCTGACTTTC. The rearrangement uses TRBV10-3 and TRBJ2-6; 8 positions agree with TRBD1. Germline-derived CDR1 and CDR2 are ENHRY and SYGVKD. V was pared by 8 bases and J by 0 bases, with 9 bases of the junction left unmatched. There are 17 residues in the CDR3.

This clone occurred once. The rearrangement uses TRBV28 and TRBJ2-5; D possibly corresponds to TRBD1 (5 bases). Trimming took 3 bases from V and 2 from J, leaving 10 bases between them. The CDR3 consists of 14 residues. Germline CDR1 MDHEN, CDR2 SYDVKM. This CDR3 reads CASSLSGAQETQYF. The CDR3 DNA follows: TGTGCCAGCAGTTTGTCTGGGGCACAAGAGACCCAGTACTTC.

The J gene is TRBJ1-2, the V gene TRBV21-1; the DNA was not used to check the table's D call, TRBD1. TRBV21-1 is tagged as a pseudogene. The CDR3 is 15 amino acids. The CDR3 sequence: CASSKEAGFRYGYTF. For the CDR3, the DNA is TGTGCCAGCAGCAAAGAGGCAGGGTTTAGGTATGGCTACACCTTC.

This chain connects TRBV7-9 to TRBJ1-1; TRBD1 matches 11 bases. Germline values: CDR1 SEHNR, CDR2 FQNEAQ (reference sequence). The CDR3 length is 14 residues. The J segment lost 8 bases and the V segment lost 5 bases, leaving 7 bases of the junction unmatched. CDR3 sequence: CASSGMRDRGEAFF. Here the CDR3 DNA reads TGTGCCAGCAGCGGAATGAGGGACAGGGGGGAAGCTTTCTTT.

This chain joins TRBV6-5 and TRBJ2-1; D not resolved. Trimming removed 2 bases from V and 9 bases from J, with 5 bases in between. This CDR3 contains 11 residues. Germline V gene sequence: CDR1 MNHEY, CDR2 SVGAGI. The CDR3 protein is CASSYVSEQFF. DNA for the CDR3: TGTGCCAGCAGTTACGTGAGTGAGCAGTTCTTC.

The chain uses TRBV7-2 and TRBJ1-5, with 9 bases identical to TRBD1. This CDR3 has 17 residues. The ends lost 5 bases at V and 3 bases at J; junction bases unmatched: 11. CDR1 SGHTA and CDR2 FQGNSA come from the germline V gene. CDR3 protein: CASSPIPGQGNNQPQHF. Written as DNA, the CDR3 is TGTGCCAGCAGCCCTATACCGGGACAGGGAAACAATCAGCCCCAGCATTTT.

The chain uses TRBV10-1 and TRBJ2-1; D is undetermined. Trimming stripped 0 bases from V and 12 bases from J, with 9 bases between. CDR3 length: 12 amino acids. Germline V gene sequence: CDR1 WNHNN, CDR2 SYGVQD (reference sequence). The CDR3 loop reads CASSESERGQFF. CDR3 coding DNA: TGCGCCAGCAGTGAGTCGGAGCGTGGGCAGTTCTTC.

This chain connects TRBV7-2 to TRBJ2-7; no clear D gene. Trimming took 1 base from V and 3 from J, leaving 4 bases between them. The CDR3 is 12 residues long. The germline V gene encodes CDR1 SGHTA and CDR2 FQGNSA. The CDR3 here is CASSLGYYEQYF. CDR3 coding DNA: TGTGCCAGCAGCTTAGGTTACTACGAGCAGTACTTC.

J is TRBJ2-3 and V is TRBV24-1; 11 nucleotides align to TRBD2. The CDR3 contains 18 residues. Germline lookup yields CDR1 KGHDR and CDR2 SFDVKD. With V trimmed by 9 bases and J by 0 bases, 13 bases remained unmatched. In DNA, the CDR3 is TGTGCCACCTCCCCGACTAGCGGGGTCCCTTCTAGCACAGATACGCAGTATTTT. This encodes CATSPTSGVPSSTDTQYF.